The sequence of this T cell receptor beta chain was determined in a study of blood T cell repertoires in COVID-19. Generated by immunoSEQ multiplex PCR, the TCRdb table keeps only in-frame clones and is missing some. The sample consists of 90,000 to 100,000 clones, about 80% of them appearing once. The CDR3 totals 20 residues. The germline gives CDR1 KGHSH, CDR2 LQKENI. Trimming at V came to 1 base and at J to 1 base, leaving 11 bases not matched to a gene. The receptor was isolated from a man between 65 and 85 years old with acute or convalescent COVID-19. Material: peripheral blood. This chain joins TRBV18 and TRBJ2-6, with TRBD1 matching 9 bases. The CDR3 bases are TGTGCCAGCTCACCACGAATCCGGGACAGGGACAATTCTGGGGCCAACGTCCTGACTTTC. Its protein is CASSPRIRDRDNSGANVLTF. The complete variable domain, with remaining parts taken from reference TRBV18 and TRBJ2-6, reads NAGVMQNPRHLVRRRGQEARLRCSPMKGHSHVYWYRQLPEEGLKFMVYLQKENIIDESGMPKERFSAEFPKEGPSILRIQQVVRGDSAAYFCASSPRIRDRDNSGANVLTFGAGSRLTVL.